This is a list of T cell receptor beta chains from one sample in a study of blood T cell repertoires in COVID-19. Method: immunoSEQ multiplex PCR; TCRdb's copy keeps in-frame clones and lacks some. The repertoire holds approximately 180,000 clones, with 78% as singletons. The sequenced material came from PBMCs or T cells enriched from blood (not recorded which). Source of these receptors: a woman aged 45 to 65 who had recovered from COVID-19. CDR3s include the opening cysteine and the closing phenylalanine or tryptophan. A D gene is named only where the DNA matches it firmly. Some rows have no size entry. The others give once, few or many, or a class for an expanded clone.

>TRBJ1-5|-|13|TRBV7-2|TRBD1
TGTGCCAGCGCTCAGGGGGGTTATCAGCCCCAGCATTTT
CASAQGGYQPQHF
>TRBJ2-7|-|16|TRBV27|TRBD2
TGTGCCAGCAGACCACTAGCGGGAGTTGGGGCCTACGAGCAGTACTTC
CASRPLAGVGAYEQYF
>TRBJ2-5|-|12|TRBV27|-
TGTGCCAGCAGTCCAGACCAAGAGACCCAGTACTTC
CASSPDQETQYF
>TRBJ1-1|few|12|TRBV28|-
TGTGCCAGCAGATACAGGGAGACTGAAGCTTTCTTT
CASRYRETEAFF
>TRBJ1-2|-|16|TRBV2|TRBD1
TGTGCCAGCAGTGAAGTGGGGGGTGGGACAGGGACGGGCTACACCTTC
CASSEVGGGTGTGYTF
>TRBJ2-3|once|16|TRBV5-1|TRBD1
TGCGCCAGCAGCTTGGTAAGGACAGGGGAGGCAGATACGCAGTATTTT
CASSLVRTGEADTQYF
>TRBJ2-2|-|15|TRBV19|TRBD1
TGTGCCAGTAGTTCAGACAGGGGTCGTACCGGGGAGCTGTTTTTT
CASSSDRGRTGELFF
>TRBJ1-6|-|17|TRBV7-9|-
TGTGCCAGCAGCTTCGGCCTACGACAGACCTATAATTCACCCCTCCACTTT
CASSFGLRQTYNSPLHF
>TRBJ2-2|-|12|TRBV5-6|-
TGTGCCAGCAGCTTTCCTTCCGGGGAGCTGTTTTTT
CASSFPSGELFF
>TRBJ1-2|-|13|TRBV28|-
TGTGCCAGCAGCCCCGACAGGAACTATGGCTACACCTTC
CASSPDRNYGYTF
>TRBJ1-4|-|15|TRBV30|-
TGTGCCTGGAGTGCAACCGGGGGGGCGCAGGGAAAACTGTTTTTT
CAWSATGGAQGKLFF
>TRBJ1-1|few|13|TRBV29-1|-
TGCAGCCACCAGCAGGGACAGAACACTGAAGCTTTCTTT
CSHQQGQNTEAFF
>TRBJ2-2|many|17|TRBV10-2|-
TGCGCCAGCAGTGAGTCGACAGGCGTCTCTAACACCGGGGAGCTGTTTTTT
CASSESTGVSNTGELFF
>TRBJ2-7|-|16|TRBV7-8|-
TGTGCCAGCAGCGGTTCTGACAGGCGATCTACCTACGAGCAGTACTTC
CASSGSDRRSTYEQYF
>TRBJ1-3|-|16|TRBV13|-
TGTGCCAGCAGCTCTACCGGCGGGGCGGCTGATGGCACCATATATTTT
CASSSTGGAADGTIYF
>TRBJ2-3|-|15|TRBV30|TRBD2
TGTGCCTGGGACCGAGGGTCGGGGGGGGTGAATACGCAGTATTTT
CAWDRGSGGVNTQYF
>TRBJ1-6|-|14|TRBV2|-
TGTGCCAGCAGTGTCGGGACTGGAAATTCACCCCTCCACTTT
CASSVGTGNSPLHF
>TRBJ1-1|once|14|TRBV11-2|TRBD1
TGTGCCAGCAGCGGTGGGACAGGGCTCACTGAAGCTTTCTTT
CASSGGTGLTEAFF
>TRBJ1-6|-|16|TRBV7-2|TRBD1
TGTGCCAGCAGCTTAGCAGGGACAGGGCGGAATTCACCCCTCCACTTT
CASSLAGTGRNSPLHF
>TRBJ2-7|-|18|TRBV5-1|TRBD2
TGCGCCAGCAGCTTGGGCCTGGCTAGCGGGAGGGCCTGGGACGAGCAGTACTTC
CASSLGLASGRAWDEQYF
>TRBJ1-2|few|12|TRBV5-8|-
TGTGCCAGCAGCGCGGCTGGGTATGGCTACACCTTC
CASSAAGYGYTF
>TRBJ1-3|-|15|TRBV5-1|-
TGCGCCAGCAGCTTGTCAGGAAACTCTGGAAACACCATATATTTT
CASSLSGNSGNTIYF
>TRBJ2-7|-|15|TRBV27|-
TGTGCCAGCAGTTTGGTCGCGGAATCGTCCTACGAGCAGTACTTC
CASSLVAESSYEQYF
>TRBJ1-1|-|14|TRBV3-1/TRBV3-2|-
TGTGCCAGCAGCCAAAGGACTCCAAACACTGAAGCTTTCTTT
CASSQRTPNTEAFF
>TRBJ1-5|-|12|TRBV7-9|TRBD1
TGTGCCAGCAGCGTACAGGGGCAGCCCCAGCATTTT
CASSVQGQPQHF
>TRBJ2-5|-|15|TRBV28|-
TGTGCCAGCAGTTTTGGGGGGGCAGGGGTAGAGACCCAGTACTTC
CASSFGGAGVETQYF
>TRBJ1-5|-|15|TRBV11-2|TRBD1
TGTGCCAGCAGCCGGGGACAGAGAAGCAATCAGCCCCAGCATTTT
CASSRGQRSNQPQHF
>TRBJ2-3|once|16|TRBV9|-
TGTGCCAGCAGCGTAAATCCCGCTGCGGGCACAGATACGCAGTATTTT
CASSVNPAAGTDTQYF
>TRBJ2-1|-|15|TRBV5-1|-
TGCGCCAGCAGCTTGCCCCCGGGACTTAGCAATGAGCAGTTCTTC
CASSLPPGLSNEQFF
>TRBJ2-7|-|17|TRBV5-1|TRBD1
TGCGCCAGCAGCTTACCTTTCGACAGGGGAGGTTCCTACGAGCAGTACTTC
CASSLPFDRGGSYEQYF
>TRBJ1-1|few|13|TRBV3-1/TRBV3-2|-
TGTGCCAGCAGCCGACAGATGAACACTGAAGCTTTCTTT
CASSRQMNTEAFF
>TRBJ2-7|once|16|TRBV7-6|TRBD2
TGTGCCAGCAGCTCGGGGGCGGCTAGCGGGAGTTACGAGCAGTACTTC
CASSSGAASGSYEQYF